This T cell receptor (beta chain) was found in a study of T cell responses to AZD1222 COVID-19 vaccine. At the level of the study: Analyses pooled second doses at about 4 or about 12 weeks.

Germline V gives CDR1 LNHNV, CDR2 YYDKDF (reference sequence). The ends lost 8 bases at V and 0 bases at J; junction bases unmatched: 11. CDR3 length equals 17 residues. Of note for this clone: Its specificity is unknown.

Study results and caveats: In a largely white British group with more females than males, clonal diversity was possibly underestimated. The study identified only a handful of AZD1222 recipients as seropositive at baseline. CD4 TCRs linked to vaccination spanned spike, dominating at 160-218 and 743-854.

Produced via immunoSEQ multiplex PCR; TCRdb's table is partial and in-frame only. Among 45,000 to 55,000 clones, roughly 80% were seen once, and the ten largest hold roughly a tenth. The chain uses TRBV15 and TRBJ2-2; 8 nucleotides match TRBD1. Sequences were derived from peripheral blood, sampled on day 0 of AZD1222 vaccination. The receptor was isolated from an adult in good health. DNA of the CDR3: TGTGCCACCTGCCCTACTCCGGGACAGGCGAACACCGGGGAGCTGTTTTTT. Translation gives CATCPTPGQANTGELFF. The complete variable domain, with remaining parts taken from reference TRBV15 and TRBJ2-2, reads DAMVIQNPRYQVTQFGKPVTLSCSQTLNHNVMYWYQQKSSQAPKLLFHYYDKDFNNEADTPDNFQSRRPNTSFCFLDIRSPGLGDTAMYLCATCPTPGQANTGELFFGEGSRLTVL.